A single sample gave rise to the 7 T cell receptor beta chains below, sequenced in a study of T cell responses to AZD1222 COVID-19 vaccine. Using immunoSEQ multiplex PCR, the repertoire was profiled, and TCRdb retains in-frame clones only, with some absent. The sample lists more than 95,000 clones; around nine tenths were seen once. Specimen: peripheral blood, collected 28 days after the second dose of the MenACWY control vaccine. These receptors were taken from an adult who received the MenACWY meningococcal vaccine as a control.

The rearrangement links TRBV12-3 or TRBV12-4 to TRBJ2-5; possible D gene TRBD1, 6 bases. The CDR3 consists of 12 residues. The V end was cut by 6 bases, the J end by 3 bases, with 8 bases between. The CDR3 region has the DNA TGTGCCAGCAGACAGGGAGAAGAGACCCAGTACTTC. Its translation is CASRQGEETQYF.

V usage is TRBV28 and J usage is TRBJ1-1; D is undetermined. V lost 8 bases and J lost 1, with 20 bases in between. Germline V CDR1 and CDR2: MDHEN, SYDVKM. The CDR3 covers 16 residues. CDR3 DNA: TGTGCCAGCCAATTCGGGAAGGGTATTTCGAACACTGAAGCTTTCTTT. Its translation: CASQFGKGISNTEAFF.

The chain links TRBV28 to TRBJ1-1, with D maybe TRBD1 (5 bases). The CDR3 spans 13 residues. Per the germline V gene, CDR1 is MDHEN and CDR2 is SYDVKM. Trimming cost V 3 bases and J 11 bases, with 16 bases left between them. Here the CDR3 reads CASSFGAAGGAFF. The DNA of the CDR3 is TGTGCCAGCAGTTTTGGGGCAGCCGGTGGGGCTTTCTTT.

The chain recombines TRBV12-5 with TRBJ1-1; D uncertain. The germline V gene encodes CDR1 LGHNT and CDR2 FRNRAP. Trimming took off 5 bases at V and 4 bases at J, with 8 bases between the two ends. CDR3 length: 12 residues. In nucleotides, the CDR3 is TGTGCTAGTGGTACCTCTCTCACTGAAGCTTTCTTT. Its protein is CASGTSLTEAFF.

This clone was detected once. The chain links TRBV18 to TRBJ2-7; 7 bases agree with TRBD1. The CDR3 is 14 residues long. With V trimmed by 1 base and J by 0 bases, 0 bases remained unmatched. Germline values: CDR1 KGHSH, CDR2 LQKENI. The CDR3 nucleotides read TGTGCCAGCTCACCACGGGACAGCTCCTACGAGCAGTACTTC. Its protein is CASSPRDSSYEQYF.

The CDR3 region is CAWSRGQDYEQYF. The CDR3 coding sequence is TGTGCCTGGAGCCGGGGACAAGACTACGAGCAGTACTTC. The chain carries TRBV30 and TRBJ2-7; D may be TRBD1 (6 bases). The CDR3 covers 13 residues. With 3 bases removed from V and 3 bases from J, the gap between germline ends came to 12 bases. The germline V gene encodes CDR1 GTSNPN and CDR2 SVGIG (reference sequence).

Here the CDR3 DNA reads TGTGCCACCAGCAGGCCCCGAGAGGGGCCGAACTATGGCTACACCTTC. This gives the protein CATSRPREGPNYGYTF. The chain links TRBV15 to TRBJ1-2, with D perhaps matching TRBD1 (5 bases). Trimming removed 3 bases at V and 2 bases at J, with 16 bases between. The germline V gene encodes CDR1 LNHNV and CDR2 YYDKDF (reference sequence). The CDR3 has 16 amino acids.